The sequence of this T cell receptor beta chain was determined in a study of regulatory T cells in long-lasting Graves disease (dated by TCRdb to the early 2020s). Describing the broader study: Persistent Graves' disease was defined as antithyroid drug treatment for over 5 years with persistently positive TSH receptor autoantibodies. Patients with persistent Graves' disease were compared with patients with newly diagnosed Graves' disease using TCR sequencing and RNA sequencing of peripheral blood. The study was registered as a clinical trial and conducted in China. TCR sequencing covered some 13 persistent and around 20 newly diagnosed Graves' disease patients, 33 samples in total. Antithyroid drugs had been taken for roughly 10 years on average by persistent Graves' disease patients in the clinical cohort.

With regard to this clonotype: Its binding antigen is unknown. Per-nucleotide qualities are absent, and no much larger clonotype sits a single base away.

What the authors observed across the whole study: Preferential use of TRBV28, TRBJ1-2 and TRBJ2-5 was observed in persistent disease, whereas TRBV20-1 and TRBJ2-1 were favored in newly diagnosed disease. Lower TCR Shannon entropy and fewer highly expanded clones were observed in persistent Graves' disease patients than in newly diagnosed patients, which suggested clonal expansion. The small sample size was acknowledged by the authors as a limitation that may reduce accuracy. Because the primary lesion, thyroid tissue, could not be accessed, the study looked at peripheral blood alone. Sequencing and analysis were limited to the TCR beta chain. Persistent patients shared more public clonotypes among themselves (around 2,500) than newly diagnosed patients did (roughly 920).

The time point label for this specimen denotes: persistent/refractory GD, antithyroid drugs over 5 years with positive TRAb. For both TCR sequencing and RNA sequencing, RNA was extracted from PBMCs in TRIzol. The diagnosis of Graves' disease followed American Thyroid Association guidelines. Patients for the study were recruited at an endocrinology department in Xi'an, China. Each patient gave around 9.2 milliliters of peripheral blood, collected in an EDTA anticoagulant tube. Ficoll Paque Plus density gradient separation was used to isolate PBMCs, and no additional T cell sorting was done. RNA quality was checked with an Agilent 2100 Bioanalyzer and agarose gel, and concentration with a NanoDrop 2000. The CDR3 has 13 amino acids, counting the end cysteine and phenylalanine. Only CDR3 DNA is held: 39 bases, read in frame from base 1. Cut back by 4 bases and 4 bases, the V and J ends lie 14 bases apart. In the germline V gene (reference sequence), CDR1 corresponds to DFQATT and CDR2 to SNEGSKA.

The library was made by multiplex PCR. Sequencing took place on an Illumina HiSeq 4000. TCR beta libraries were built with iRepertoire HTBI primers and Arm-PCR amplification of CDR3 regions. Before sequencing, the PCR products underwent gel purification. The source study handled its data this way. Gene usage analysis of CDR3 amino acid clonotypes relied on the roughly 67 TRBV and 13 to 15 TRBJ segments identified across samples. Filtered high-quality paired reads were merged into contigs using COPE and FqMerger. Contigs were aligned with BLAST to IMGT TRBV, TRBD and TRBJ reference genes, and CDR3 was defined per IMGT. Clonotypes above 0.1% frequency were classified as highly expanded clones. Repertoire diversity was measured by Shannon entropy, and V-J evenness by the Gini coefficient. Public clonotypes were defined as clonotypes shared by more than one individual. The public sequencing data were trimmed at Q25 with fastp and processed into clonotypes with MiXCR by TCRdb, which kept only in-frame beta chains. Rows merge per CDR3 protein into single entries with the most common DNA and genes. The V and J calls and clone size come from TCRdb's table, not from the authors' own analysis. This sample holds a few hundred thousand distinct CDR3 sequences; around 24% were observed only once. The ten most abundant clones make up around 24% of the sample.

The sequencing used peripheral blood mononuclear cells (PBMCs), collected when the disease was refractory, from a patient treated with antithyroid drugs. Here the chain combines TRBV20-1 and TRBJ2-7; no D segment can be confidently identified. This sequence was found in a female donor with Graves disease. Here is the DNA: TGCAGTGCTATAAGTGTAAAGATGTACGAGCAGTACTTC. This codes for CSAISVKMYEQYF.